The 14 T cell receptor beta chains listed next were all sequenced from one sample in a study of cytomegalovirus exposure and HLA in healthy donors. TCRdb's copy holds only in-frame clones and misses some; the assay was immunoSEQ multiplex PCR. The table includes some 240,000 clones, around 78% detected once. What was sequenced was PBMCs. Receptors were obtained from a woman between 18 and 30 years old in good health and CMV-seronegative.

The rearrangement joins TRBV28 to TRBJ2-7, with no clear D. Germline V gene data show CDR1 as MDHEN and CDR2 as SYDVKM. Trimming stripped 1 base from V and 2 bases from J, with 9 bases between. This CDR3 has 14 residues. CDR3 amino acids: CASSLLGRAYEQYF. CDR3 coding DNA: TGTGCCAGCAGTTTATTGGGTAGGGCCTACGAGCAGTACTTC. Full variable domain (missing parts from reference TRBV28 and TRBJ2-7): DVKVTQSSRYLVKRTGEKVFLECVQDMDHENMFWYRQDPGLGLRLIYFSYDVKMKEKGDIPEGYSVSREKKERFSLILESASTNQTSMYLCASSLLGRAYEQYFGPGTRLTVT.

The rearrangement links TRBV11-2 to TRBJ1-2; the match to TRBD1 covers 7 bases. Germline-derived CDR1 and CDR2 are SGHAT and FQNNGV. The junction had 5 bases not matched to a gene; V was cut back by 5 bases and J by 8 bases. This CDR3 has 12 amino acids. The CDR3 region has the DNA TGTGCCAGCAGCACCCAGGGGGTCGGCTACACCTTC. This sequence encodes CASSTQGVGYTF.

The chain joins TRBV27 to TRBJ2-1, with D hard to call. Germline V CDR1 and CDR2: MNHEY, SMNVEV (reference sequence). Trimming cost V 2 bases and J 0 bases, with 8 bases left between them. This CDR3 region has 15 residues. CDR3: CASSLVRSSYNEQFF. The CDR3 coding sequence is TGTGCCAGCAGTTTAGTCAGGAGCTCCTACAATGAGCAGTTCTTC.

The gene calls are TRBV9 and TRBJ2-2; D gene unclear. The V end lost 0 bases, the J end lost 4 bases, and 10 bases lay between the germline ends. Germline CDR1 reads SGDLS; CDR2 reads YYNGEE. This CDR3 spans 15 amino acids. The CDR3 reads CASSVGDPGTGELFF. The DNA for the CDR3 is TGTGCCAGCAGCGTAGGGGATCCGGGCACCGGGGAGCTGTTTTTT.

The CDR3 here is CASSRTGDNYGYTF. The CDR3 nucleotides are TGTGCCAGCTCCCGGACAGGGGACAACTATGGCTACACCTTC. The J gene is TRBJ1-2, the V gene TRBV6-1, with 9 positions matching TRBD1. The J segment lost 2 bases and the V segment lost 8 bases, leaving 6 bases of the junction unmatched. The CDR3 consists of 14 residues. Germline values: CDR1 MNHNS, CDR2 SASEGT.

The rearrangement links TRBV6-5 to TRBJ2-7; D could derive from TRBD1 or TRBD2 (5 bases each). Germline CDR1 and CDR2: MNHEY and SVGAGI. The V and J ends lost 0 bases and 2 bases respectively, with 8 bases between them. This CDR3 is built from 14 residues. The DNA of the CDR3 is TGTGCCAGCAGTTACTCGAGAGGGGCCTACGAGCAGTACTTC. Amino acids: CASSYSRGAYEQYF.

This chain connects TRBV5-1 to TRBJ1-4, with unresolved D. The CDR3 is 14 residues long. The V and J ends lost 0 bases and 4 bases respectively, with 7 bases between them. Germline CDR1 and CDR2: SGHRS and YFSETQ. This CDR3 is CASSLGNSNEKLFF. The CDR3 region has the DNA TGCGCCAGCAGCTTGGGGAACAGTAATGAAAAACTGTTTTTT.

The chain links TRBV5-1 to TRBJ2-1, with 7 bases aligning to TRBD1. The CDR3 runs to 14 residues. The J segment lost 5 bases and the V segment lost 2 bases, leaving 4 bases of the junction unmatched. Germline-derived CDR1 and CDR2 are SGHRS and YFSETQ. The CDR3 spells CASSFGDRNNEQFF. DNA for the CDR3: TGCGCCAGCAGCTTTGGGGACAGAAACAATGAGCAGTTCTTC.

The rearrangement uses TRBV5-1 and TRBJ2-1; D possibly uses TRBD1 or TRBD2 (6 bases each). The CDR3 length is 15 residues. V dropped 4 bases and J dropped 3 bases, with 14 bases sitting between them. Germline CDR1 and CDR2: SGHRS and YFSETQ. The CDR3 DNA reads TGCGCCAGCAGCCCACAGGGAGCGGGCTACAATGAGCAGTTCTTC. It translates to CASSPQGAGYNEQFF.

CDR3 sequence reads: CATSRATNTEAFF. CDR3 coding DNA: TGTGCCACCAGCAGAGCAACGAACACTGAAGCTTTCTTT. V and J are TRBV15 and TRBJ1-1; D remains unclear. Trimming removed 1 base at V and 1 base at J, with 4 bases between. CDR1 is LNHNV and CDR2 is YYDKDF in the germline V gene (reference sequence). The CDR3 length is 13 residues.

This sequence joins TRBV28 and TRBJ2-5, with 8 bases identical to TRBD1. Germline V gene sequence: CDR1 MDHEN, CDR2 SYDVKM. The ends lost 8 bases at V and 5 bases at J; junction bases unmatched: 10. The CDR3 runs 14 residues. The CDR3 coding sequence is TGTGCCAGCTGCTCAGGGGGCGCATGGGAGACCCAGTACTTC. Amino acid sequence: CASCSGGAWETQYF.

There are a few counts of this clone. DNA for the CDR3: TGTGCCAGTAGTCTCGGACAGCCGGTAGAGACCCAGTACTTC. It yields the protein CASSLGQPVETQYF. The rearrangement uses TRBV19 and TRBJ2-5, with D possibly being TRBD1 (6 bases). The germline gives CDR1 LNHDA, CDR2 SQIVND (reference sequence). Trimming took off 5 bases at V and 4 bases at J, with 14 bases between the two ends. This CDR3 is built from 14 residues.

The rearrangement uses TRBV5-1 and TRBJ1-4; D is undetermined. The CDR3 covers 14 residues. The V and J ends lost 4 bases and 0 bases respectively, with 7 bases between them. The germline CDR1 and CDR2 sequences are SGHRS and YFSETQ. CDR3 in amino acids: CASSPGTTNEKLFF. The CDR3, as DNA: TGCGCCAGCAGCCCAGGAACAACTAATGAAAAACTGTTTTTT.

V gene TRBV5-1 combines with J gene TRBJ2-3; either TRBD1 or TRBD2 may fit D (5 bases each). Germline V gives CDR1 SGHRS, CDR2 YFSETQ. Trimming took 4 bases from V and 6 from J, leaving 12 bases between them. The CDR3 has 13 amino acids. CDR3 region: CASSGTGLDTQYF. CDR3 nucleotide sequence: TGCGCCAGCAGCGGAACGGGGCTGGATACGCAGTATTTT.